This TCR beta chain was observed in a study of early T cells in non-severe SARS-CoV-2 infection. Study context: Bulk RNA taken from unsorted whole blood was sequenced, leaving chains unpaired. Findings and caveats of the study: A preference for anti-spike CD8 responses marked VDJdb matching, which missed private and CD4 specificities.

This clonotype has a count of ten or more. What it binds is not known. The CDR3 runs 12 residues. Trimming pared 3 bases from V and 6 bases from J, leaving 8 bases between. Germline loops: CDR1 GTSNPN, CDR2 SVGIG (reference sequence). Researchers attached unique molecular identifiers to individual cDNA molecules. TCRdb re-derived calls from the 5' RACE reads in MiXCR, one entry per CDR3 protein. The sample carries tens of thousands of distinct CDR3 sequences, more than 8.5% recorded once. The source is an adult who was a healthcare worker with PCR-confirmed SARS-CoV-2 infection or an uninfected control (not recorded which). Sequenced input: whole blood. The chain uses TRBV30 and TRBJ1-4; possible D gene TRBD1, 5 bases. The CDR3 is CAWSSGDEKLFF. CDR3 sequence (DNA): TGTGCCTGGAGCTCGGGGGATGAAAAACTGTTTTTT.